What follows are 21 T cell receptor beta chains derived from one specimen sequenced in a study of neurological immune-mediated disorders (dated by TCRdb to about 2019). Libraries were prepared through 5' RACE. Sequencing relied on an Illumina HiSeq 2500. The public sequencing data were trimmed at Q25 with fastp and processed into clonotypes with MiXCR by TCRdb, which kept only in-frame beta chains. Each record represents a unique CDR3 protein, reported with the most common genes and DNA among its rows. In this sample the table shows around 13,000 distinct CDR3 sequences, about 6.8% of which occur a single time. Roughly a quarter of the sample rests with the top ten. The sample comprised CD8+ T cells from blood. The receptors here all came from a woman between 40 and 55 years old in good health.

Within the sample, this clonotype is medium-sized (0.01 to 0.1%). The chain combines TRBV3-1 with TRBJ2-6; D tentatively fits TRBD1 or TRBD2 (6 bases each). Germline V gene lookup returns CDR1 LGHDT and CDR2 YNNKEL (reference sequence). Between the trimmed V and J ends, which lost 1 base and 4 bases, there was a span of 14 bases. CDR3 length: 17 residues. CDR3 DNA: TGTGCCAGCAGCCAAGTTAATCCGGGGGCCGGGGCCAACGTCCTGACTTTC. Protein product: CASSQVNPGAGANVLTF.

This clonotype was seen at least ten times. J is TRBJ2-7 and V is TRBV20-1, with 7 bases that match TRBD1. Trimming removed 2 bases from V and 5 bases from J; junction bases left unmatched: 9. Germline-derived CDR1 and CDR2 are DFQATT and SNEGSKA (reference sequence). CDR3 length: 14 amino acids. CDR3 protein: CSARSGEGAHEQYF. The CDR3 bases are TGCAGTGCTAGATCCGGCGAGGGGGCCCACGAGCAGTACTTC.

This clonotype is judged medium-sized. The chain joins TRBV20-1 to TRBJ2-7; TRBD1 matches at 9 bases. The germline CDR1 and CDR2 sequences are DFQATT and SNEGSKA (reference sequence). The CDR3 loop spans 15 amino acids. V gave up 6 bases and J gave up 1 base; unmatched junction bases: 10. The CDR3 sequence is CSAVSRDRVSYEQYF. The CDR3 DNA reads TGCAGTGCAGTGAGCCGGGACAGGGTGTCCTACGAGCAGTACTTC.

This clonotype has at least ten counts. The chain employs TRBV7-8 and TRBJ2-5; 11 bases fit TRBD2. CDR3 length equals 15 residues. The germline V gene encodes CDR1 SGHVS and CDR2 FQNEAQ. The V segment lost 1 base and the J segment 5 bases; nucleotides outside the gene matches: 3. CDR3 loop: CASSLVLAGVETQYF. The CDR3 DNA reads TGTGCCAGCAGCTTAGTACTAGCGGGAGTGGAGACCCAGTACTTC.

This clonotype was detected many times. The V call is TRBV12-3 or TRBV12-4, the J call TRBJ1-1, with 8 bases fitting TRBD1. The CDR3 is 14 residues long. Trimming took 2 bases from V and 4 from J; bases not matched to a gene: 3. The CDR3 DNA follows: TGTGCCAGCAGTTTACCGGACAGGGTCACTGAAGCTTTCTTT. As protein: CASSLPDRVTEAFF.

The chain is built from TRBV27 and TRBJ2-2, with 8 bases aligning to TRBD2. J lost 10 bases, V lost 2 bases, and 6 bases had no gene match. From germline, CDR1 is MNHEY and CDR2 SMNVEV (reference sequence). The CDR3 runs to 14 residues. The CDR3 spells CASSLAGGPVELFF. The CDR3 DNA is TGTGCCAGCAGTTTAGCGGGGGGACCCGTGGAGCTGTTTTTT.

There are many counts of this clonotype. The V call is TRBV12-3 or TRBV12-4, the J call TRBJ1-1, with a tentative D call TRBD1 (5 bases). V was cut by 4 bases and J by 5 bases, with 11 bases left in between. This CDR3 region has 13 residues. CDR3 region: CASSYGQHTEAFF. The CDR3 nucleotides read TGTGCCAGCAGTTATGGACAACATACTGAAGCTTTCTTT.

This clonotype was seen ten or more times. CDR3 in amino acids: CASSLVWRGDGNYNEQFF. The CDR3 DNA follows: TGTGCCAGCAGCTTAGTTTGGCGGGGGGATGGAAACTACAATGAGCAGTTCTTC. V and J are TRBV11-2 and TRBJ2-1; 8 bases fit TRBD2. The CDR3 runs 18 residues. Germline trimming cut 1 base from V and 3 bases from J; bases unmatched to any gene: 11. CDR1 SGHAT and CDR2 FQNNGV come from the germline V gene.

This clonotype was picked up many times. V usage is TRBV20-1 and J usage is TRBJ2-1; D call uncertain. Trimming stripped 3 bases from V and 8 bases from J, with 17 bases between. CDR1 DFQATT and CDR2 SNEGSKA come from the germline V gene (reference sequence). There are 14 residues in the CDR3. CDR3 DNA: TGCAGTGCTAGGCGAGGCCAGCAATGGGATGAGCAGTTCTTC. Its translation is CSARRGQQWDEQFF.

The CDR3 loop reads CASSPGLAGGPLHF. CDR3 nucleotide sequence: TGTGCCAGCAGCCCGGGACTAGCGGGGGGGCCCCTCCACTTT. The chain joins TRBV6-6 to TRBJ1-6; a possible D gene is TRBD1 (5 bases). Germline lookup yields CDR1 MNHNY and CDR2 SVGAGI (reference sequence). Between the trimmed V and J ends, which lost 6 bases and 13 bases, there was a span of 19 bases. The CDR3 is 14 amino acids.

This clonotype came up many times. The chain recombines TRBV7-8 with TRBJ2-1, with D possibly TRBD2 on 5 matching bases. The CDR3 is made up of 15 amino acids. V was pared by 2 bases and J by 7 bases, with 15 bases between. CDR1 and CDR2 from the germline V gene are SGHVS and FQNEAQ. The CDR3 here is CASSLPLAVWNEQFF. The CDR3 bases are TGTGCCAGCAGCTTACCCCTAGCTGTTTGGAATGAGCAGTTCTTC.

V is TRBV27 and J is TRBJ2-3, with TRBD2 as a possible D gene (5 bases). The CDR3 spans 15 residues. Trimming stripped 5 bases from V and 2 bases from J, with 14 bases between. Per the germline V gene, CDR1 is MNHEY and CDR2 is SMNVEV (reference sequence). CDR3: CASSRDYRVTDTQYF. Here the CDR3 DNA reads TGTGCCAGCAGTAGAGACTACCGTGTCACAGATACGCAGTATTTT.

This clonotype ranks as medium-sized (0.01 to 0.1%). The chain links TRBV7-9 to TRBJ2-3; TRBD2 aligns across 9 bases. CDR1 and CDR2 from the germline V gene are SEHNR and FQNEAQ (reference sequence). This CDR3 contains 17 residues. V gave up 5 bases and J gave up 2 bases; unmatched junction bases: 11. CDR3 protein: CASSPRSSGGSTDTQYF. DNA of the CDR3: TGTGCCAGCAGCCCACGATCGAGCGGGGGGTCCACAGATACGCAGTATTTT.

This clonotype appeared many times. This chain joins TRBV5-1 and TRBJ1-1; D uncertain. The germline gives CDR1 SGHRS, CDR2 YFSETQ. The ends were cut back, 2 bases at V and 1 base at J, with 6 bases in the middle. CDR3 length equals 13 residues. CDR3 protein: CASSFEENTEAFF. The CDR3, as DNA: TGCGCCAGCAGCTTTGAAGAGAACACTGAAGCTTTCTTT.

This clonotype was recorded at least ten times. The junction and the germline gene differ at one end; a read error may be behind it. The rearrangement joins TRBV2 to TRBJ2-7; D might be TRBD1 (7 bases). The CDR3 covers 11 residues. CDR1 and CDR2 from the germline V gene are SNHLY and FYNNEI. The CDR3 is CASSPGGQRTF. The CDR3 DNA reads as TGTGCCAGCAGTCCCGGGGGACAGAGAACCTTC.

This clonotype was observed at least ten times. V and J are TRBV20-1 and TRBJ2-5; D possibly matches TRBD1 or TRBD2 (5 bases each). The CDR3 has 17 amino acids. Trimming left V 1 base short and J 5 bases short, with 23 bases between. The germline V gene encodes CDR1 DFQATT and CDR2 SNEGSKA (reference sequence). DNA of the CDR3: TGCAGTGCTAGAGGCTACACGGGGCTAGCTCTAATGGAGACCCAGTACTTC. Protein sequence: CSARGYTGLALMETQYF.

This clonotype was observed at least ten times. The chain links TRBV2 to TRBJ2-7; 9 bases fit TRBD2. V lost 8 bases and J lost 0; bases outside the gene matches: 5. CDR1 and CDR2 from the germline V gene are SNHLY and FYNNEI. CDR3 length: 14 amino acids. The CDR3 DNA follows: TGTGCCAGCTCACTAGCGGGTATCTCCTACGAGCAGTACTTC. Amino acids: CASSLAGISYEQYF.

The table lists this clonotype with many counts. The chain couples TRBV6-5 to TRBJ2-3, with D unresolved. This CDR3 has 15 residues. Germline V gene data show CDR1 as MNHEY and CDR2 as SVGAGI. The V end was cut by 9 bases, the J end by 4 bases, with 20 bases between. Written as DNA, the CDR3 is TGTGCCAGTTCCACTCGCTGGGCACGGGCAGATACGCAGTATTTT. Translation: CASSTRWARADTQYF.

This clonotype showed up many times. CDR3 in amino acids: CASSQLDRGSSGEQYF. CDR3 bases: TGTGCCAGCAGCCAACTAGACAGGGGCTCTTCGGGGGAGCAGTACTTC. V gene TRBV14 combines with J gene TRBJ2-7, with 8 bases matching TRBD1. The germline gives CDR1 SGHDN, CDR2 FVKESK. V shed 2 bases, J shed 7 bases, and the junction held 13 bases outside the gene matches. The CDR3 extends over 16 amino acids.

This clonotype was detected ten times or more. This sequence joins TRBV7-9 and TRBJ2-7, with TRBD2 identical over 7 bases. The germline CDR1 and CDR2 sequences are SEHNR and FQNEAQ (reference sequence). The ends lost 4 bases at V and 1 base at J; junction bases unmatched: 10. The CDR3 length is 16 residues. The CDR3 sequence is CASSSTFGLDSYEQYF. CDR3 nucleotide sequence: TGTGCCAGCAGCTCTACCTTTGGACTAGATTCCTACGAGCAGTACTTC.

This clonotype was found many times. The chain carries TRBV7-2 and TRBJ2-4, with D tentatively TRBD1 (6 bases). CDR3 length equals 16 residues. The germline V gene encodes CDR1 SGHTA and CDR2 FQGNSA. The V end was cut by 7 bases, the J end by 3 bases, with 19 bases between. DNA for the CDR3: TGTGCCAGCACCCAGGCAGGGGCCGGATTCAAAAACATTCAGTACTTC. Translating it yields CASTQAGAGFKNIQYF.